This record covers a single T cell receptor beta chain. It was with 60 Vbeta and 13 Jbeta primers that the PCR ran. Measured with immunoSEQ multiplex PCR; TCRdb has only the in-frame clones, and not every one. The table has approximately 140,000 clones, roughly 80% seen once; the top ten hold 3.5%. This sample stems from a study of cytomegalovirus exposure and HLA in healthy donors. Looked up from germline, CDR1 is SNHLY and CDR2 is FYNNEI. The J segment lost 6 bases and the V segment lost 1 base, leaving 5 bases of the junction unmatched. The length of the CDR3 is 15 residues. The clonotype was recovered from a human donor in good health. The V and J genes are TRBV2 and TRBJ2-1; 8 bases fit TRBD2. Sequences were obtained from PBMCs. The CDR3, as DNA: TGTGCCAGCAGTGAAGAGGGACTAGTAATCAATGAGCAGTTCTTC. Its translation: CASSEEGLVINEQFF.